This TCR beta chain was found in a study of blood T cells in healthy people across ages. The sample holds a few counts of this clonotype. Its target is unknown. Germline V gene sequence: CDR1 SGHVS, CDR2 FQNEAQ. Trimming removed 2 bases from V and 6 bases from J; junction bases left unmatched: 1. The CDR3 has 14 residues. Study results and caveats: Naive CD4+ cells and diversity were both higher in long-lived donors than in aged donors.

The use of a sample-barcoded 5' primer and a J-beta primer mix characterized a second PCR of 7 to 11 cycles. TCRdb itself ran the 5' RACE reads through MiXCR, one entry per CDR3 protein. Of about 720,000 distinct CDR3 sequences listed, 22% are singletons. The specimen was blood. The TCR was taken from a man in his 70s in good health. V is TRBV7-8 and J is TRBJ1-4, with 9 bases matching TRBD1. CDR3 loop: CASSLRDRDEKLFF. CDR3 sequence (DNA): TGTGCCAGCAGCTTAAGGGACAGGGATGAAAAACTGTTTTTT. Full variable domain (outside the CDR3, taken from reference TRBV7-8 and TRBJ1-4): GAGVSQSPRYKVAKRGQDVALRCDPISGHVSLFWYQQALGQGPEFLTYFQNEAQLDKSGLPSDRFFAERPEGSVSTLKIQRTQQEDSAVYLCASSLRDRDEKLFFGSGTQLSVL.